This note documents a single T cell receptor (beta chain) sequence. Trimming removed 5 bases from V and 5 bases from J; junction bases left unmatched: 8. CDR1 is SGHVS and CDR2 is FQNEAQ in the germline V gene. This CDR3 comprises 16 residues. In the original analysis: The assay estimated nucleated cells by amplifying reference gene primers. Sequencing used immunoSEQ multiplex PCR; TCRdb keeps in-frame clones, though not all of them. V and J calls and clone size are given by that table; D and trimming were obtained from the DNA. The sample shows 60,000 to 75,000 clones, 88% of them seen only once. The data derive from a study of blood T cell repertoires in COVID-19.

Sequenced material: peripheral blood. The receptor comes from a human donor in a cohort sampled during active COVID-19. V usage is TRBV7-8 and J usage is TRBJ2-2; 10 nucleotides line up with TRBD2. This CDR3 reads CASSAASGSLTGELFF. For the CDR3, the DNA is TGTGCCAGCAGCGCCGCTAGCGGGAGTTTAACCGGGGAGCTGTTTTTT. The complete variable domain, with remaining parts taken from reference TRBV7-8 and TRBJ2-2, reads GAGVSQSPRYKVAKRGQDVALRCDPISGHVSLFWYQQALGQGPEFLTYFQNEAQLDKSGLPSDRFFAERPEGSVSTLKIQRTQQEDSAVYLCASSAASGSLTGELFFGEGSRLTVL.